The 6 T cell receptor beta chains in this list originate from one sample, sequenced in a study (dated by TCRdb to the mid-2010s). The method was 5' RACE. Sequencing was carried out with an Illumina MiSeq. TCRdb passed the public sequencing reads through fastp at Q25 and MiXCR, retaining productive beta sequences. Every distinct CDR3 protein forms one entry, paired with its most common genes and DNA. The sample table shows tens of thousands of distinct CDR3 sequences, and less than 35% are seen once. The biggest ten clones account for around 3.5% of the sample. The sequenced material came from memory CD4+ T cells sorted from a lymph node. The cell subset or site label, read with the paper, signifies: memory CD4+ T cells, CD4+CD45RO+CD25-. The receptor set was obtained from a female donor with breast cancer.

Turning to this clonotype: With a much larger clone just one base away, this may be a read error. The chain joins TRBV4-1 to TRBJ1-4; D gene ambiguous. The V end was cut by 0 bases, the J end by 7 bases, with 12 bases between. The germline V gene encodes CDR1 MGHRA and CDR2 YSYEKL. The CDR3 sequence is 15 residues long. The CDR3: CASSQDLGRCEKLFF. The CDR3 DNA reads TGCGCCAGCAGCCAAGATTTGGGAAGGTGTGAAAAACTGTTTTTT.

This clonotype was seen a few times. This chain uses TRBV6-1 with TRBJ1-5, with D possibly matching TRBD1 (5 bases). Germline V CDR1 and CDR2: MNHNS, SASEGT. The CDR3 totals 16 residues. V lost 4 bases to trimming and J lost 4 bases, with 17 bases between them. The CDR3 here is CASSARDGALNQPQHF. DNA for the CDR3: TGTGCCAGCAGTGCCCGGGACGGAGCACTTAATCAGCCCCAGCATTTT.

This clonotype has more than one count but fewer than ten. The V call is TRBV28, the J call TRBJ1-5; D is possibly TRBD1 (5 bases). Trimming pared 2 bases from V and 6 bases from J, leaving 11 bases between. The CDR3 is 14 residues long. Germline-derived CDR1 and CDR2 are MDHEN and SYDVKM. The CDR3 bases are TGTGCCAGCAGTTTACCCATTGACAGTCAGCCCCAGCATTTT. Amino acids: CASSLPIDSQPQHF.

This clonotype was recorded a few times. DNA for the CDR3: TGTGCCAGCAGCTTAGATGGGACCTCTGGAGTCCACGAGCAGTACTTC. It encodes CASSLDGTSGVHEQYF. This sequence joins TRBV11-3 and TRBJ2-7, with D perhaps being TRBD1 or TRBD2 (5 bases each). Germline assignment: CDR1 SGHNT and CDR2 YENEEA. V lost 0 bases, J lost 5 bases, and 17 bases lay in between. The CDR3 is 16 residues long. Filled out from reference TRBV11-3 and TRBJ2-7, the complete variable domain reads EAGVVQSPRYKIIEKKQPVAFWCNPISGHNTLYWYLQNLGQGPELLIRYENEEAVDDSQLPKDRFSAERLKGVDSTLKIQPAELGDSAVYLCASSLDGTSGVHEQYFGPGTRLTVT.

This clonotype has a count of ten or more. CDR3 DNA sequence: TGCAGCGTGTACCCCCGGGACAGTGATGAAAAACTGTTTTTT. Residues: CSVYPRDSDEKLFF. The J gene is TRBJ1-4, the V gene TRBV29-1; TRBD1 agrees at 7 bases. The germline gives CDR1 SQVTM, CDR2 ANQGSEA. The CDR3 is 14 amino acids. J was trimmed by 6 bases and V by 6 bases; bases with no gene match: 10.

This clonotype was observed a handful of times. The V and J genes are TRBV20-1 and TRBJ2-5; 10 bases match TRBD2. The ends lost 1 base at V and 5 bases at J; junction bases unmatched: 10. CDR3 length: 16 amino acids. CDR1 and CDR2 (germline): DFQATT, SNEGSKA (reference sequence). The CDR3 DNA reads as TGCAGTGCTAGAGTCGATAGCGGGGGGATCAGGGAGACCCAGTACTTC. Translating gives CSARVDSGGIRETQYF.